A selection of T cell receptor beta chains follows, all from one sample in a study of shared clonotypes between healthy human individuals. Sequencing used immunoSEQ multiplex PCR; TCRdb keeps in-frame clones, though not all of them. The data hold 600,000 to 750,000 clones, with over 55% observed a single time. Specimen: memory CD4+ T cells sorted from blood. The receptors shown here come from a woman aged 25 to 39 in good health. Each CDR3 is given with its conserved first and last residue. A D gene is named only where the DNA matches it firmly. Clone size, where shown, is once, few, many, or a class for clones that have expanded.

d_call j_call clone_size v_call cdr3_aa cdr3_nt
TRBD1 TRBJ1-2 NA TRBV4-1 CASSQPGTGGNYGYTF TGCGCCAGCAGCCAACCCGGGACAGGGGGCAACTATGGCTACACCTTC
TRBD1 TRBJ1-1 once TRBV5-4 CASSKDRGRTEAFF TGTGCCAGCAGCAAGGACAGGGGGCGTACTGAAGCTTTCTTT
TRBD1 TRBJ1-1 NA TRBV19 CASSINRGNTEAFF TGTGCCAGTAGTATCAACAGGGGTAACACTGAAGCTTTCTTT
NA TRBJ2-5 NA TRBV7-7 CASSRGEEETQYF TGTGCCAGCAGCCGCGGGGAGGAAGAGACCCAGTACTTC
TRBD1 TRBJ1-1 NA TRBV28 CASSSRGRFTEAFF TGTGCCAGCAGCTCAAGGGGGCGCTTCACTGAAGCTTTCTTT
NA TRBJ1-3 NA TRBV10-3 CASAWTDGNTIYF TGTGCCAGCGCGTGGACAGATGGAAACACCATATATTTT
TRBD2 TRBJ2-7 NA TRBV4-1 CASSQTSGRGSYEQYF TGCGCCAGCAGCCAAACTAGCGGGAGAGGCTCCTACGAGCAGTACTTC
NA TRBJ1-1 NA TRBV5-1 CASRIVAGGTTEAFF TGCGCCAGTCGGATCGTTGCGGGGGGCACCACTGAAGCTTTCTTT
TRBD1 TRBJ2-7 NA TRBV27 CATGQGVREQYF TGTGCCACCGGACAGGGGGTGAGGGAGCAGTACTTC
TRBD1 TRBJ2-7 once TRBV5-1 CASKQGELSYEQYF TGCGCCAGCAAACAGGGGGAGCTCTCCTACGAGCAGTACTTC
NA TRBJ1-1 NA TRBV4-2 CASSSSPNTEAFF TGTGCCAGCAGCTCCAGCCCGAACACTGAAGCTTTCTTT
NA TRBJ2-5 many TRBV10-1 CASSESLQETQYF TGCGCCAGCAGTGAAAGTCTCCAAGAGACCCAGTACTTC
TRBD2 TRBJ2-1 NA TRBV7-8 CASSAAGTTFEQFF TGTGCCAGCAGCGCGGCCGGGACTACTTTTGAGCAGTTCTTC
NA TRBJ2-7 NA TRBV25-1 CASSPPQDSYEQYF TGTGCCAGCAGCCCCCCGCAGGACTCCTACGAGCAGTACTTC
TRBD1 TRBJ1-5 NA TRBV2 CASGRTGAYQPQHF TGTGCCAGCGGACGGACAGGGGCTTATCAGCCCCAGCATTTT